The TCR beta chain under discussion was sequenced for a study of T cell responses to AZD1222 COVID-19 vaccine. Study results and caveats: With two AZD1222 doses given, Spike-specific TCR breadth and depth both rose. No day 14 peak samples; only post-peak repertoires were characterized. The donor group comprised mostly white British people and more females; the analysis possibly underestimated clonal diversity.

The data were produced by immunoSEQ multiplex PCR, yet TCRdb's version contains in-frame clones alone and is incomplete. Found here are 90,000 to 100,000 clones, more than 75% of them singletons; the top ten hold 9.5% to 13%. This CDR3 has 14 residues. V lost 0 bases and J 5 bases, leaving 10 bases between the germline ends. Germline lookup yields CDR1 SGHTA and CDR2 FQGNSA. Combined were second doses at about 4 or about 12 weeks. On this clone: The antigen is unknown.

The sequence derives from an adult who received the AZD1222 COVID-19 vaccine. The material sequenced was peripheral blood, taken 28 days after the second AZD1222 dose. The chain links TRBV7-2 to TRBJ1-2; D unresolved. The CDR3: CASSLATESYGYTF. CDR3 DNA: TGTGCCAGCAGCTTAGCTACAGAGTCGTATGGCTACACCTTC.